This passage covers 11 T cell receptor beta chains from one sample sequenced in a study of early T cells in non-severe SARS-CoV-2 infection. TCRdb used MiXCR to reprocess the 5' RACE reads, holding one entry per CDR3 protein. This table has roughly 100,000 distinct CDR3 sequences, approximately 12% appearing once. This specimen was whole blood, taken at baseline. These receptors all stem from an adult who was a healthcare worker with PCR-confirmed SARS-CoV-2 infection or an uninfected control (not recorded which).

V and J are TRBV2 and TRBJ2-3; 9 bases agree with TRBD1. V shed 7 bases and J 6 bases; nucleotides not matched to a gene: 2. The CDR3 extends over 12 amino acids. In germline, CDR1 is SNHLY, CDR2 FYNNEI. The CDR3 coding sequence is TGTGCCAGCATCGACAGGGGGGATACGCAGTATTTT. This gives the protein CASIDRGDTQYF. The entire variable domain, with the rest obtained from reference TRBV2 and TRBJ2-3, is as follows: EPEVTQTPSHQVTQMGQEVILRCVPISNHLYFYWYRQILGQKVEFLVSFYNNEISEKSEIFDDQFSVERPDGSNFTLKIRSTKLEDSAMYFCASIDRGDTQYFGPGTRLTVL.

Ten or more counts support this clonotype. The chain combines TRBV7-8 with TRBJ1-5; no firm D call. The CDR3 is 16 residues long. V lost 2 bases, J lost 6 bases, and 17 bases lay in between. The germline V gene encodes CDR1 SGHVS and CDR2 FQNEAQ. CDR3 in DNA: TGTGCCAGCAGCTTAACACAGCAGACTGTGCGTCAGCCCCAGCATTTT. Residues: CASSLTQQTVRQPQHF.

This clonotype was counted only a few times. This chain links TRBV28 with TRBJ2-7; D unresolved. Germline V gene sequence: CDR1 MDHEN, CDR2 SYDVKM. Trimming stripped 4 bases from V and 13 bases from J, with 17 bases between. The CDR3 extends over 12 amino acids. The CDR3 loop reads CASSSRSQRKYF. The DNA of the CDR3 is TGTGCCAGCAGTTCCAGGTCTCAGAGGAAATACTTC.

In its sample, this clonotype was seen a few times. The chain uses TRBV12-3 or TRBV12-4 and TRBJ2-7; possible D gene TRBD1, 6 bases. The CDR3 is 13 amino acids. Trimming removed 7 bases from V and 0 bases from J, with 10 bases in between. CDR3 region: CASKRGSSYEQYF. Written as DNA, the CDR3 is TGTGCCAGCAAAAGGGGGAGCTCCTACGAGCAGTACTTC.

The rearrangement joins TRBV6-1 to TRBJ1-4; no clear D gene. There are 13 residues in the CDR3. Trimming pared 4 bases from V and 5 bases from J, leaving 8 bases between. From germline, CDR1 is MNHNS and CDR2 SASEGT. The CDR3 region is CASSVVRNEKLFF. The CDR3 bases are TGTGCCAGCAGTGTGGTCAGAAATGAAAAACTGTTTTTT.

A single count supports this clonotype. The chain employs TRBV7-2 and TRBJ2-1, with a tentative D call TRBD2 (5 bases). Germline CDR1 SGHTA, CDR2 FQGNSA. There are 16 residues in the CDR3. V lost 6 bases and J lost 3, with 18 bases in between. The CDR3 nucleotides read TGTGCCAGCAGTTATAGCGTTTCTGCCCTCTACAATGAGCAGTTCTTC. Amino acid sequence: CASSYSVSALYNEQFF.

The CDR3 bases are TGTGCCAGCAGTAGGGACTTACCCTACGAGCAGTACTTC. Its translation: CASSRDLPYEQYF. The rearrangement links TRBV6-1 to TRBJ2-7; D is perhaps TRBD2 (6 bases). Trimming stripped 5 bases from V and 2 bases from J, with 10 bases between. The germline CDR1 and CDR2 sequences are MNHNS and SASEGT. CDR3 length: 13 amino acids.

This rearrangement joins TRBV20-1 to TRBJ1-6; D unresolved. V shed 2 bases and J shed 6 bases, with 8 bases lying between them. CDR1 is DFQATT and CDR2 is SNEGSKA in the germline V gene (reference sequence). The CDR3 extends over 13 amino acids. The CDR3 spells CSARRGINSPLHF. The DNA of the CDR3 is TGCAGTGCTAGACGAGGAATTAATTCACCCCTCCACTTT.

This clonotype was counted a few times. V is TRBV18 and J is TRBJ1-6; the D is unclear. V lost 1 base to trimming and J lost 8 bases, with 12 bases between them. The CDR3 spans 15 residues. Germline CDR1 KGHSH, CDR2 LQKENI. The CDR3 nucleotides read TGTGCCAGCTCACCACTAGCCAGTTGGGATTCACCCCTCCACTTT. Translation: CASSPLASWDSPLHF. Full variable domain (rest looked up from reference TRBV18 and TRBJ1-6): NAGVMQNPRHLVRRRGQEARLRCSPMKGHSHVYWYRQLPEEGLKFMVYLQKENIIDESGMPKERFSAEFPKEGPSILRIQQVVRGDSAAYFCASSPLASWDSPLHFGNGTRLTVT.

This clonotype was counted at least ten times. The chain employs TRBV11-2 and TRBJ2-5, with 7 bases aligning to TRBD1. The CDR3 spans 17 residues. The V gene end was trimmed by 5 bases and the J gene end by 4 bases; junction bases not matched to a gene: 16. Germline V gene lookup returns CDR1 SGHAT and CDR2 FQNNGV. The CDR3 is CASSRPRGLAGRETQYF. The CDR3 nucleotides read TGTGCCAGCAGCCGGCCGAGGGGGCTAGCTGGGCGAGAGACCCAGTACTTC.

The chain carries TRBV11-3 and TRBJ1-1; TRBD1 matches at 8 bases. Germline V gives CDR1 SGHNT, CDR2 YENEEA. The CDR3 has 14 amino acids. Unmatched junction bases numbered 4, after V lost 3 bases and J lost 4 bases. In DNA, the CDR3 is TGTGCCAGCAGCTTCTTAACAGGGGGCACTGAAGCTTTCTTT. Protein sequence: CASSFLTGGTEAFF.